These 21 T cell receptor beta chains originate from one sample sequenced in a study of T cell responses to AZD1222 COVID-19 vaccine. The protocol was immunoSEQ multiplex PCR, while the TCRdb copy is restricted to in-frame clones and leaves out a portion. The sample yields 150,000 to 200,000 clones, roughly 90% seen once. The specimen comprised peripheral blood, sampled on day 0 of AZD1222 vaccination. Every receptor here comes from an adult in good health.

This rearrangement joins TRBV6-1 to TRBJ2-5, with D hard to call. V was clipped by 2 bases and J by 5 bases, with 3 bases between them. Germline CDR1 reads MNHNS; CDR2 reads SASEGT. This CDR3 region has 11 residues. The CDR3 reads CASSEMETQYF. The CDR3 DNA sequence: TGTGCCAGCAGTGAAATGGAGACCCAGTACTTC.

The V and J genes are TRBV11-2 and TRBJ2-7, with TRBD2 matching 10 bases. CDR1 and CDR2 (germline): SGHAT, FQNNGV. V lost 1 base to trimming and J lost 6 bases; unmatched junction nucleotides: 9. This CDR3 is 16 amino acids long. CDR3 amino acids: CASSLGLTSGMLEQYF. The CDR3 coding sequence is TGTGCCAGCAGCTTAGGACTTACTAGCGGGATGCTCGAGCAGTACTTC.

The chain links TRBV5-1 to TRBJ2-3; tentatively, D is TRBD1 (5 bases). Trimming shortened V by 0 bases and J by 4 bases, and 15 bases separated the two germline ends. CDR3 length equals 16 residues. Germline CDR1 reads SGHRS; CDR2 reads YFSETQ. The CDR3 region is CASSLGSPGFADTQYF. In DNA, the CDR3 is TGCGCCAGCAGCTTGGGTTCTCCAGGGTTCGCAGATACGCAGTATTTT.

This chain connects TRBV25-1 to TRBJ1-1; D is possibly TRBD1 (5 bases). V lost 5 bases and J lost 0, with 10 bases in between. The CDR3 contains 14 residues. Germline loops: CDR1 MGHDK, CDR2 SYGVNS. CDR3 region: CASSSWGMNTEAFF. DNA for the CDR3: TGTGCCAGCAGTAGTTGGGGGATGAACACTGAAGCTTTCTTT.

The chain carries TRBV6-2 or TRBV6-3 and TRBJ2-7, with 7 bases identical to TRBD1. Germline trimming cut 3 bases from V and 0 bases from J; bases unmatched to any gene: 8. The V gene's germline CDR1 is MNHEY and CDR2 SVGEGT. The CDR3 totals 16 residues. In nucleotides, the CDR3 is TGTGCCAGCAGTTATAGACTCGGACAGGTCTCCTACGAGCAGTACTTC. Translating it yields CASSYRLGQVSYEQYF.

The rearrangement links TRBV24-1 to TRBJ1-2, with D unclear. V was shortened by 1 base and J by 2 bases, with 7 bases between the two germline ends. The germline gives CDR1 KGHDR, CDR2 SFDVKD. The CDR3 spans 14 residues. Written as DNA, the CDR3 is TGTGCCACCAGTGATTTTCCGGGGAACTATGGCTACACCTTC. It translates to CATSDFPGNYGYTF.

The chain is built from TRBV15 and TRBJ2-1, with TRBD2 identical over 11 bases. The CDR3 totals 16 residues. V trimming: 1 base; J trimming: 8 bases; junction bases outside the gene matches: 7. Germline assignment: CDR1 LNHNV and CDR2 YYDKDF (reference sequence). CDR3 protein: CATSRVVAGGPDEQFF. In DNA form, the CDR3 reads TGTGCCACCAGCAGAGTGGTAGCGGGGGGGCCCGATGAGCAGTTCTTC. Together with reference TRBV15 and TRBJ2-1, the CDR3 gives the full variable domain: DAMVIQNPRYQVTQFGKPVTLSCSQTLNHNVMYWYQQKSSQAPKLLFHYYDKDFNNEADTPDNFQSRRPNTSFCFLDIRSPGLGDTAMYLCATSRVVAGGPDEQFFGPGTRLTVL.

The V gene is TRBV27, the J gene TRBJ1-1, with TRBD1 as a possible D gene (6 bases). V was clipped by 0 bases and J by 4 bases, with 12 bases between them. This CDR3 region has 15 residues. Germline CDR1 MNHEY, CDR2 SMNVEV (reference sequence). The CDR3 reads CASSLSTGGSTEAFF. CDR3 nucleotide sequence: TGTGCCAGCAGTTTATCGACAGGAGGTAGCACTGAAGCTTTCTTT.

V gene TRBV12-5 combines with J gene TRBJ2-5; D unclear. The J call may be in error: the DNA end matches TRBJ2-7 better. CDR1 LGHNT and CDR2 FRNRAP come from the germline V gene. The length of the CDR3 is 11 residues. CDR3 amino acids: CASGTPDEQYF. CDR3 DNA sequence: TGTGCTAGTGGTACCCCCGACGAGCAGTACTTC.

The chain uses TRBV28 and TRBJ2-5; 13 nucleotides line up with TRBD2. The CDR3 contains 18 residues. V trimming: 3 bases; J trimming: 4 bases; junction bases outside the gene matches: 11. Germline V gene sequence: CDR1 MDHEN, CDR2 SYDVKM. The CDR3 loop reads CASSFYHRGLAGSETQYF. In DNA form, the CDR3 reads TGTGCCAGCAGTTTCTACCACCGGGGACTAGCGGGATCAGAGACCCAGTACTTC.

The chain combines TRBV29-1 with TRBJ1-1; D uncertain. This CDR3 has 13 residues. Trimming took 6 bases from V and 5 from J, leaving 16 bases between them. Germline values: CDR1 SQVTM, CDR2 ANQGSEA. The CDR3 protein is CSVSELGWTEAFF. DNA for the CDR3: TGCAGCGTCTCCGAGTTGGGGTGGACTGAAGCTTTCTTT. Looking up the rest from reference TRBV29-1 and TRBJ1-1 gives the full variable domain: SAVISQKPSRDICQRGTSLTIQCQVDSQVTMMFWYRQQPGQSLTLIATANQGSEATYESGFVIDKFPISRPNLTFSTLTVSNMSPEDSSIYLCSVSELGWTEAFFGQGTRLTVV.

The chain employs TRBV6-5 and TRBJ2-7; possibly TRBD1 for D (5 bases). Trimming took 8 bases from V and 0 from J, leaving 5 bases between them. The CDR3 is made up of 11 amino acids. The germline V gene has CDR1 MNHEY and CDR2 SVGAGI. The DNA for the CDR3 is TGTGCCAGCGACAGCTCCTACGAGCAGTACTTC. Residues: CASDSSYEQYF.

The chain combines TRBV27 with TRBJ1-1; a weak D match, TRBD1 (6 bases). The germline CDR1 and CDR2 sequences are MNHEY and SMNVEV (reference sequence). The CDR3 contains 12 residues. The V and J ends lost 4 bases and 6 bases respectively, with 9 bases between them. CDR3: CASSSGHSEAFF. The CDR3, as DNA: TGTGCCAGCAGTTCGGGACACTCTGAAGCTTTCTTT.

The V and J genes are TRBV28 and TRBJ2-1, with 11 bases lining up with TRBD2. With 6 bases clipped from V and 6 bases from J, the junction kept 10 bases outside the gene matches. The germline V gene has CDR1 MDHEN and CDR2 SYDVKM. The CDR3 is made up of 16 amino acids. In DNA form, the CDR3 reads TGTGCCAGCAGGTCGAATAGCGGGAGGGCCTTCAATGAGCAGTTCTTC. Residues: CASRSNSGRAFNEQFF.

The V call is TRBV28, the J call TRBJ2-7, with D perhaps being TRBD1 or TRBD2 (5 bases each). V lost 6 bases and J 2 bases, leaving 11 bases between the germline ends. Germline CDR1 and CDR2: MDHEN and SYDVKM. CDR3 length equals 13 residues. For the CDR3, the DNA is TGTGCCAGCAGAAGGGACCGCACCTACGAGCAGTACTTC. This sequence encodes CASRRDRTYEQYF.

The chain joins TRBV7-9 to TRBJ2-1, with 11 bases identical to TRBD2. CDR3 size: 15 residues. V lost 4 bases and J lost 6; bases outside the gene matches: 5. Germline CDR1 and CDR2: SEHNR and FQNEAQ (reference sequence). CDR3: CASSSGTSGTNEQFF. For the CDR3, the DNA is TGTGCCAGCAGCTCCGGGACTAGCGGTACCAATGAGCAGTTCTTC.

This sequence joins TRBV7-2 and TRBJ2-2, with 8 bases matching TRBD2. Germline loops: CDR1 SGHTA, CDR2 FQGNSA. V dropped 5 bases and J dropped 5; count of bases not matched to a gene: 10. The CDR3 is 16 amino acids. The CDR3 spells CASSTPGGTRTGELFF. In DNA, the CDR3 is TGTGCCAGCAGCACTCCGGGGGGGACGAGAACCGGGGAGCTGTTTTTT.

This chain joins TRBV5-4 and TRBJ1-1; D may be TRBD1 (5 bases). This CDR3 comprises 14 residues. V was clipped by 6 bases and J by 3 bases, with 15 bases between them. Germline V gene data show CDR1 as SGHNT and CDR2 as YYREEE (reference sequence). CDR3 nucleotides: TGTGCCAGCACCCGGTCAGGGTCGCACACTGAAGCTTTCTTT. Translated: CASTRSGSHTEAFF. Full variable domain (outside the CDR3, taken from reference TRBV5-4 and TRBJ1-1): ETGVTQSPTHLIKTRGQQVTLRCSSQSGHNTVSWYQQALGQGPQFIFQYYREEENGRGNFPPRFSGLQFPNYSSELNVNALELDDSALYLCASTRSGSHTEAFFGQGTRLTVV.

This sequence joins TRBV19 and TRBJ1-5; no definite D call. The germline V and J ends were trimmed by 7 bases and 1 base, with 17 bases remaining between them. The germline CDR1 and CDR2 sequences are LNHDA and SQIVND (reference sequence). This CDR3 contains 16 residues. The CDR3 sequence: CASTMSPGSSNQPQHF. For the CDR3, the DNA is TGTGCCAGTACCATGTCTCCGGGATCGAGCAATCAGCCCCAGCATTTT.

This chain uses TRBV5-8 with TRBJ2-1; TRBD2 might be the D (6 bases). The CDR3 has 14 residues. The V gene lost 4 bases and the J gene lost 7 bases, with 15 bases spanning the gap. Germline CDR1 is SGHTS and CDR2 is YDEGEE. CDR3 protein: CASSPLGGWNEQFF. As DNA, the CDR3 is TGTGCCAGCAGCCCGTTGGGGGGTTGGAATGAGCAGTTCTTC.

With regard to this clone: The sample holds other DNA sequences that translate to the same CDR3. The rearrangement links TRBV20-1 to TRBJ2-3; D remains ambiguous. CDR1 and CDR2 from the germline V gene are DFQATT and SNEGSKA (reference sequence). The CDR3 covers 11 residues. Trimming removed 4 bases at V and 2 bases at J, with 4 bases between. The DNA of the CDR3 is TGCAGTGCTAATCCCACAGATACGCAGTATTTT. Protein sequence: CSANPTDTQYF.